The entry that follows covers one TCR beta chain sequence. The antigen is unknown. These data belong to a study of CD8 T cells in Susac syndrome. Broader study findings: TCR sequencing and HLA analysis covered a relatively small number of individuals.

From blood CD8+ and CD4+ T cells, TCR beta sequences were generated. Definite or probable Susac syndrome was diagnosed using recently defined diagnostic criteria. When the RNA was reverse transcribed, random hexamers were used with an input of roughly 0.5 to 1 ug. An immunoSEQ multiplex PCR generated amplified TCR beta CDR3 products spanning 54 Vbeta and 13 Jbeta. TCRdb reprocessed the immunoSEQ multiplex PCR reads via MiXCR and lists one record per CDR3 protein. Among approximately 260,000 distinct CDR3 sequences listed, less than 96% were seen once. The germline V gene has CDR1 SGHDN and CDR2 FVKESK. The J segment lost 5 bases and the V segment lost 5 bases, leaving 6 bases of the junction unmatched. The CDR3 runs to 15 residues.

The receptor was derived from a human donor with Susac syndrome. This sequence joins TRBV14 and TRBJ2-2; 9 nucleotides agree with TRBD1. Sequenced: CD4+ T cells from PBMCs. The CDR3 region has the DNA TGTGCCAGCAGCGCCTGGACAGGGGCGACCGGGGAGCTGTTTTTT. Translated: CASSAWTGATGELFF.